This paragraph reports one T cell receptor beta chain. The antigen is undetermined. One end of the junction fails to match germline, which may point to a read error. The authors ran a second PCR of roughly 6 to 11 cycles using a sample-barcoded 5' primer and a J-beta primer mix. The template-switch adaptor, which had 12 random nucleotides, put a tag on each cDNA molecule. TCRdb re-derived calls from the 5' RACE reads in MiXCR, one entry per CDR3 protein. Here the sample spans about a million distinct CDR3 sequences, 48% being singletons. The data are from a study of blood T cells in healthy people across ages. Study-wide findings and caveats: Researchers report that TCR beta diversity correlated strongly with naive T cell percentage. Greater diversity and more naive CD4+ cells were seen in long-lived donors than in aged donors.

CDR3 length equals 13 residues. The rearrangement links TRBV12-3 or TRBV12-4 to TRBJ2-4; D gene unclear. Specimen: blood. This clonotype originated in a man aged 25-40 years in good health. The DNA of the CDR3 is TGTGCCAGCAGTTCGGGCCTCAAAAGCATTCAGTACTTC. Protein product: CASSSGLKSIQYF.